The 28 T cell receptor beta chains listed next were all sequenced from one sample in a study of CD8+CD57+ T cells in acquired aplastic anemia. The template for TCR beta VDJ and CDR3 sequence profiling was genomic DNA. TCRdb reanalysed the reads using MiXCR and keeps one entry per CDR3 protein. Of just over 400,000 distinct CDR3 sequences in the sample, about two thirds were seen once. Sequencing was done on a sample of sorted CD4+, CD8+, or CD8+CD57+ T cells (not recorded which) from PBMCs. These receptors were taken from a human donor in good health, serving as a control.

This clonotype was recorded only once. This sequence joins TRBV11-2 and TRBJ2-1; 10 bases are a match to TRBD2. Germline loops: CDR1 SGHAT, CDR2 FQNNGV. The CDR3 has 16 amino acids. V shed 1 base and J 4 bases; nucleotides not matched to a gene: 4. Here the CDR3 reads CASSLVAGGRYNEQFF. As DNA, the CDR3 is TGTGCCAGCAGCTTAGTAGCGGGGGGCAGATACAATGAGCAGTTCTTC.

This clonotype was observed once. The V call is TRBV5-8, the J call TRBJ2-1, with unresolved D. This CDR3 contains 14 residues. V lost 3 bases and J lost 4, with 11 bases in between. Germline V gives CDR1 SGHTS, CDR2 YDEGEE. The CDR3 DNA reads TGTGCCAGCAGCTCCGTGGCGCCTTACAATGAGCAGTTCTTC. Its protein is CASSSVAPYNEQFF.

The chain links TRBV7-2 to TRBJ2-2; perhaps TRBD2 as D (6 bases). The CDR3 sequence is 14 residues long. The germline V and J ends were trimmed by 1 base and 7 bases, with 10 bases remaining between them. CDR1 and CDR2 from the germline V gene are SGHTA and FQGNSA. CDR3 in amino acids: CASSLVGTGGELFF. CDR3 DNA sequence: TGTGCCAGCAGCTTAGTGGGGACTGGCGGGGAGCTGTTTTTT.

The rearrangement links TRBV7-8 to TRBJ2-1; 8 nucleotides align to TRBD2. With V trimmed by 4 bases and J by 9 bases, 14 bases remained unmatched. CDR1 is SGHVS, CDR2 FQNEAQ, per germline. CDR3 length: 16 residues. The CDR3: CASSSALGGGPSEQFF. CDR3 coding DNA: TGTGCCAGCAGCTCTGCACTTGGCGGGGGGCCGAGTGAGCAGTTCTTC.

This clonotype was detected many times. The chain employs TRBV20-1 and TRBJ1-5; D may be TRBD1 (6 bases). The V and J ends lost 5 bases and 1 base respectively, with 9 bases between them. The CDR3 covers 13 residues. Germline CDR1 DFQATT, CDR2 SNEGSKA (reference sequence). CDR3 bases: TGCAGTGCTGGAGGACAGAGCAATCAGCCCCAGCATTTT. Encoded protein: CSAGGQSNQPQHF.

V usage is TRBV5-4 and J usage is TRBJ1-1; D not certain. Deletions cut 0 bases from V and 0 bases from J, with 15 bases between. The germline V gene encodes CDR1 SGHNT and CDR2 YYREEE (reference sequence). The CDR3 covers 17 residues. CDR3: CASSLALSRAMNTEAFF. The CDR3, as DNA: TGTGCCAGCAGCTTGGCTTTGAGTCGGGCTATGAACACTGAAGCTTTCTTT.

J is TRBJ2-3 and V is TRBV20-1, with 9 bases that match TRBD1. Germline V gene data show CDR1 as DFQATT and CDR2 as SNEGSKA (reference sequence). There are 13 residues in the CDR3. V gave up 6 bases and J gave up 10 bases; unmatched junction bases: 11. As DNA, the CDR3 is TGCAGTGCGGGACAGGGAAGCAACAATGCGCAGTATTTT. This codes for CSAGQGSNNAQYF.

CDR3 residues: CSAPSGGVTDTQYF. CDR3 nucleotide sequence: TGCAGTGCTCCTAGCGGGGGGGTGACAGATACGCAGTATTTT. The chain recombines TRBV20-1 with TRBJ2-3, with 12 nucleotides matching TRBD2. Germline V gene sequence: CDR1 DFQATT, CDR2 SNEGSKA (reference sequence). The V gene end was trimmed by 5 bases and the J gene end by 3 bases; junction bases not matched to a gene: 3. This CDR3 spans 14 amino acids.

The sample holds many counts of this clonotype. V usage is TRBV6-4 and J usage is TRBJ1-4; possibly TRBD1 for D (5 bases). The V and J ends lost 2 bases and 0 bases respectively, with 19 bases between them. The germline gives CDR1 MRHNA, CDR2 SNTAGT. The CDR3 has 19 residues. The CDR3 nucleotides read TGTGCCAGCAGTGACCCCACCTCCGACAGTTTCCCAACTAATGAAAAACTGTTTTTT. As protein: CASSDPTSDSFPTNEKLFF.

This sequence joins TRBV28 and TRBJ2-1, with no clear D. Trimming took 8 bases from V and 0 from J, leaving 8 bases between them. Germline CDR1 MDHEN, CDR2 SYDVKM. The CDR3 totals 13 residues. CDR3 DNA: TGTGCCAGCGACACTAACTCCTACAATGAGCAGTTCTTC. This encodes CASDTNSYNEQFF.

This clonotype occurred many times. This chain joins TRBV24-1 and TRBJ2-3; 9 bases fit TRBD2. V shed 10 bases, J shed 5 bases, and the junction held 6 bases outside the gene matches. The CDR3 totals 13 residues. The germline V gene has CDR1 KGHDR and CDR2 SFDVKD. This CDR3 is CATSGGSLDTQYF. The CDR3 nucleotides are TGTGCCACTAGCGGGGGCTCATTAGATACGCAGTATTTT.

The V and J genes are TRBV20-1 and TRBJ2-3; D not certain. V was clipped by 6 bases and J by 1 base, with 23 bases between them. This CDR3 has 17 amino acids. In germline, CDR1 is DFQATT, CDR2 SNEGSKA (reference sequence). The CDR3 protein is CSARVQNQPQRTDTQYF. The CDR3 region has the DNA TGCAGTGCACGGGTCCAAAATCAGCCCCAGCGCACAGATACGCAGTATTTT.

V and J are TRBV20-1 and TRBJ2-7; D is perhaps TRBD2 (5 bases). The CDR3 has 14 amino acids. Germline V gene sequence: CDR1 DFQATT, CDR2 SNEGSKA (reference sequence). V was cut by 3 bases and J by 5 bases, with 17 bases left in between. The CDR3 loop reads CSARAGYGYNEQYF. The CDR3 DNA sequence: TGCAGTGCTAGGGCGGGCTATGGCTACAACGAGCAGTACTTC.

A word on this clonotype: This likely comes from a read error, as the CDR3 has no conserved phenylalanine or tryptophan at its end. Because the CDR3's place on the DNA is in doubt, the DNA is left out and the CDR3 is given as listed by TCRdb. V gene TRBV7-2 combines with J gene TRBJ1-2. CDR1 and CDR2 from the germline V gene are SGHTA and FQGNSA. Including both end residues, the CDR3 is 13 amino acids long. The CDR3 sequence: CASSLAGTENTIY.

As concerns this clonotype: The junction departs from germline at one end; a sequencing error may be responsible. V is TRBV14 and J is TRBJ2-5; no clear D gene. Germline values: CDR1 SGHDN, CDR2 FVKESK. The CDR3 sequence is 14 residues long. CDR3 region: CASSTQADQVTTDF. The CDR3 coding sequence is TGTGCCAGCAGCACACAAGCAGACCAGGTGACCACTGACTTC.

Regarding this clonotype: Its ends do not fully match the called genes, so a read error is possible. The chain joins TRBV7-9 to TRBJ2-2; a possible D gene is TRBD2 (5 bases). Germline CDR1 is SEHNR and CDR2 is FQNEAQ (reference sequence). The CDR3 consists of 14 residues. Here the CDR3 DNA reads TGTGCTAGCAGCGTAGTAGAGAACGCCGGGGAGCAGTTTTTT. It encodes CASSVVENAGEQFF.

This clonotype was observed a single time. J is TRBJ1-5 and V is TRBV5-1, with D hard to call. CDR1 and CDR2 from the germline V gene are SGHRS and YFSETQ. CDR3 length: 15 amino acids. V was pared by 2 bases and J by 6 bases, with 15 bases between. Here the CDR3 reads CASSLSAGSVQPQHF. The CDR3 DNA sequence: TGCGCCAGCAGCTTATCAGCGGGGTCGGTTCAGCCCCAGCATTTT.

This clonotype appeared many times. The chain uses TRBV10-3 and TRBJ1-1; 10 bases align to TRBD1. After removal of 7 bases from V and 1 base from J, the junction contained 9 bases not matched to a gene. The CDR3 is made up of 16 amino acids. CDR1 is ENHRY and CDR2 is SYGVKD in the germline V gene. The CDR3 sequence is CAITQETGGQNTEAFF. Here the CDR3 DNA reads TGTGCCATCACCCAAGAGACAGGGGGCCAGAACACTGAAGCTTTCTTT.

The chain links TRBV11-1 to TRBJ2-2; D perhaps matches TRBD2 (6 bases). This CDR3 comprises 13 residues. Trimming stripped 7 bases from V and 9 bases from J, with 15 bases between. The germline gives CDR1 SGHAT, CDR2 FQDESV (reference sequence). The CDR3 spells CASTGRRPRELFF. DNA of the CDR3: TGTGCCAGCACGGGGAGGAGACCCAGGGAGCTGTTTTTT.

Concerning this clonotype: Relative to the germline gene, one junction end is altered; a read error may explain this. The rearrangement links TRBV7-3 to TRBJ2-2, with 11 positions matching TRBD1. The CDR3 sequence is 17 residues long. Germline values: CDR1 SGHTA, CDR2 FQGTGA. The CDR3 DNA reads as TGTGCCAGCAGCCGGGACAGGGGGACGCCGAAGACCGGGGAGCTGTTTTTT. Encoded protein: CASSRDRGTPKTGELFF.

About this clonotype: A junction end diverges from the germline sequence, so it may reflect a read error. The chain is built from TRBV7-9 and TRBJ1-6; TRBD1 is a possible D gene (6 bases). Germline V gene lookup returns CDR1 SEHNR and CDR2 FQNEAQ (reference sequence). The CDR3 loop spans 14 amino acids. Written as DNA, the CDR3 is TGTGTCAGCAGCTTAGGGGGAGGGAATTCACCCCTCCACTTT. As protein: CVSSLGGGNSPLHF.

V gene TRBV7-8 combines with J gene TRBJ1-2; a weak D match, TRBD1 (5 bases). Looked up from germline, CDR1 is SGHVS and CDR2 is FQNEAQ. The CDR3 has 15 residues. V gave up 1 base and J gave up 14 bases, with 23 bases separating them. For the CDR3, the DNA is TGTGCCAGCAGCTTAGTCGGGGCCGGGGATACGCAGTATACCTTC. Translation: CASSLVGAGDTQYTF.

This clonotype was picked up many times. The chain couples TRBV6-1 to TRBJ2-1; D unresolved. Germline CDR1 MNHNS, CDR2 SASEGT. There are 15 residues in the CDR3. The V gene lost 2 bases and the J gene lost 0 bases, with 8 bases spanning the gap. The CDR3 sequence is CASSEPAFSYNEQFF. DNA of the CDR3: TGTGCCAGCAGTGAACCGGCATTCTCCTACAATGAGCAGTTCTTC.

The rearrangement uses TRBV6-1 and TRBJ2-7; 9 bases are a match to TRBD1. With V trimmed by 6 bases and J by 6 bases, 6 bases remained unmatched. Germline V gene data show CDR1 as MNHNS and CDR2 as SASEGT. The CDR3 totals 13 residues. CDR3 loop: CASRHGQGFEQYF. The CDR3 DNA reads TGTGCCAGCAGACACGGACAGGGGTTCGAGCAGTACTTC.

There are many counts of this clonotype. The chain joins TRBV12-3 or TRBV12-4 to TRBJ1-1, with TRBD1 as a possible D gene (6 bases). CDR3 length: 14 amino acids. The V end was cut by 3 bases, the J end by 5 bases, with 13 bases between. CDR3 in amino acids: CASSFNAGATEAFF. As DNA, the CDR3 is TGTGCCAGCAGTTTTAATGCGGGGGCGACTGAAGCTTTCTTT.

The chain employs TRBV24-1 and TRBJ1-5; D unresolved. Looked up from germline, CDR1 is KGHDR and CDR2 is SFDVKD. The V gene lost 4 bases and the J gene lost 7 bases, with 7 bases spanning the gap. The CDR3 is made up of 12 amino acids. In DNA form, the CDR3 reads TGTGCCACCAGTGAACCCAGACAGCCCCAGCATTTT. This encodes CATSEPRQPQHF.

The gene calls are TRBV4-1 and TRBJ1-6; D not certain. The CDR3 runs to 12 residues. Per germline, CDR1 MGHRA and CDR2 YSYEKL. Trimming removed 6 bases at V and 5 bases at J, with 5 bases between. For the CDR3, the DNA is TGCGCCAGCAGTGGTAATAATTCACCCCTCCACTTT. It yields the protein CASSGNNSPLHF.

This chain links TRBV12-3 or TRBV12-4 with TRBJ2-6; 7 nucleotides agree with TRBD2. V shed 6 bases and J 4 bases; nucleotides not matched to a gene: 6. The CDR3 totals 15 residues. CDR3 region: CASSPAGTGANVLTF. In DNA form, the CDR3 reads TGTGCCAGCAGCCCAGCGGGGACCGGGGCCAACGTCCTGACTTTC.